The 7 T cell receptor beta chains presented below share a single source sample, sequenced in a study of T cell repertoires in ileal Crohn's disease. Data came from immunoSEQ multiplex PCR; TCRdb stores just in-frame clones and leaves some out. This sample yields 25,000 to 30,000 clones, of which around 80% are seen a single time; roughly 5.7% belongs to the top ten. Sequenced sample: ileal tissue. The receptors shown here come from an adult with Crohn's disease.

The V call is TRBV27, the J call TRBJ2-1; D is perhaps TRBD2 (7 bases). The V and J ends lost 5 bases and 9 bases respectively, with 35 bases between them. Germline values: CDR1 MNHEY, CDR2 SMNVEV (reference sequence). CDR3 length equals 20 residues. DNA of the CDR3: TGTGCCAGCAGTCCGAATGGGGCCTGGGAGTGGGGGGCGGGGGTAGGTGAGCAGTTCTTC. Translated: CASSPNGAWEWGAGVGEQFF.

The chain links TRBV4-2 to TRBJ1-4, with a tentative D call TRBD1 (5 bases). Trimming removed 2 bases at V and 2 bases at J, with 21 bases between. The germline CDR1 and CDR2 sequences are LGHNA and YNFKEQ. The CDR3 contains 19 residues. The CDR3: CASSQSGSMGRGTNEKLFF. The DNA for the CDR3 is TGTGCCAGCAGCCAATCTGGTAGCATGGGCCGGGGGACTAATGAAAAACTGTTTTTT.

The chain couples TRBV2 to TRBJ2-1; a possible D gene is TRBD1 (6 bases). The CDR3 runs 15 residues. Trimming cost V 6 bases and J 1 base, with 13 bases left between them. Germline V gene data show CDR1 as SNHLY and CDR2 as FYNNEI. The CDR3 DNA sequence: TGTGCCAGCAGGAACGACAGGAAATCCTACAATGAGCAGTTCTTC. Translating gives CASRNDRKSYNEQFF.

The gene calls are TRBV14 and TRBJ1-1, with D possibly matching TRBD1 (6 bases). V was shortened by 1 base and J by 3 bases, with 15 bases between the two germline ends. Germline V gene data show CDR1 as SGHDN and CDR2 as FVKESK. This CDR3 has 16 residues. The CDR3 DNA follows: TGTGCCAGCAGCCAAGCCGCGACAGGCCGATACACTGAAGCTTTCTTT. Its protein is CASSQAATGRYTEAFF.

This chain uses TRBV6-1 with TRBJ2-1, with TRBD1 identical over 11 bases. V lost 4 bases to trimming and J lost 4 bases; unmatched junction nucleotides: 3. The CDR3 runs 15 residues. The germline V gene has CDR1 MNHNS and CDR2 SASEGT. CDR3: CASSGGQGGYNEQFF. CDR3 coding DNA: TGTGCCAGCAGTGGGGGACAGGGGGGTTACAATGAGCAGTTCTTC.

The V and J genes are TRBV9 and TRBJ2-7; D remains unclear. V lost 3 bases and J 4 bases, leaving 11 bases between the germline ends. Germline CDR1 reads SGDLS; CDR2 reads YYNGEE. CDR3 size: 13 residues. The CDR3 DNA sequence: TGTGCCAGCAGCGCTCCCGAACGGTACGAGCAGTACTTC. It codes for CASSAPERYEQYF.

The genes are TRBV6-4 and TRBJ2-7; D perhaps matches TRBD1 (6 bases). The CDR3 has 17 amino acids. Germline V gene data show CDR1 as MRHNA and CDR2 as SNTAGT. V was shortened by 8 bases and J by 2 bases, with 25 bases between the two germline ends. CDR3 in amino acids: CASARKGQTHNPYEQYF. For the CDR3, the DNA is TGTGCCAGCGCCCGAAAGGGACAAACACATAACCCCTACGAGCAGTACTTC.